The rows below give T cell receptor beta chains drawn from one sample of a study of technical replicates of blood from a few donors. Sequenced by immunoSEQ multiplex PCR; TCRdb stores in-frame clones only, minus some. The table includes almost 90,000 clones, 85% to 95% detected once. Sample: T cells isolated from PBMCs. These receptors were taken from a human donor in good health. Both conserved end residues are part of each CDR3. Fields, in order: J gene, V gene, clone size, D gene, CDR3 DNA, CDR3 protein. D genes are given only for firm matches. Clone size, where shown, is once, few, many, or a class for clones that have expanded.

J gene: TRBJ1-6
V gene: TRBV5-6
clone size: .
D gene: .
CDR3 DNA: TGTGCCAGCAGCTTGGATCAAAATAATTCACCCCTCCACTTT
CDR3 protein: CASSLDQNNSPLHF

J gene: TRBJ1-1
V gene: TRBV27
clone size: .
D gene: TRBD1
CDR3 DNA: TGTGCCAGCAGTTCCCGGACAGGGCGAGAAGCTTTCTTT
CDR3 protein: CASSSRTGREAFF

J gene: TRBJ1-2
V gene: TRBV18
clone size: .
D gene: .
CDR3 DNA: TGTGCCAGCTCACCTCCTCAGGGGAGCTATGGCTACACCTTC
CDR3 protein: CASSPPQGSYGYTF

J gene: TRBJ2-1
V gene: TRBV29-1
clone size: .
D gene: TRBD1
CDR3 DNA: TGCAGCGTCGATGGCCCGACAGGGTACAATGAGCAGTTCTTC
CDR3 protein: CSVDGPTGYNEQFF

J gene: TRBJ1-1
V gene: TRBV30
clone size: .
D gene: TRBD1
CDR3 DNA: TGTGCCTCCGAACCGGGACAGCAGAACACTGAAGCTTTCTTT
CDR3 protein: CASEPGQQNTEAFF

J gene: TRBJ2-2
V gene: TRBV18
clone size: .
D gene: .
CDR3 DNA: TGTGCCAGCTCACCGAAATACCGGGGTGCGAACACCGGGGAGCTGTTTTTT
CDR3 protein: CASSPKYRGANTGELFF

J gene: TRBJ2-3
V gene: TRBV18
clone size: once
D gene: .
CDR3 DNA: TGTGCCAGCTCACCGGTCGGAGATACGCAGTATTTT
CDR3 protein: CASSPVGDTQYF

J gene: TRBJ2-1
V gene: TRBV5-1
clone size: once
D gene: .
CDR3 DNA: TGCGCCAGCAGCTTGCGCTCGGGCTACAATGAGCAGTTCTTC
CDR3 protein: CASSLRSGYNEQFF

J gene: TRBJ2-1
V gene: TRBV5-4
clone size: once
D gene: .
CDR3 DNA: TGTGCCAGCACCTTGGGTGGGCTAGCGCTGAATGAGCAGTTCTTC
CDR3 protein: CASTLGGLALNEQFF

J gene: TRBJ2-7
V gene: TRBV7-8
clone size: .
D gene: .
CDR3 DNA: TGTGCCAGCAGCCTATATCAGGGCCCCTCCTACGAGCAGTACTTC
CDR3 protein: CASSLYQGPSYEQYF

J gene: TRBJ1-4
V gene: TRBV7-9
clone size: .
D gene: .
CDR3 DNA: TGTGCCAGCAGCCCACAGGTGGCAACTAATGAAAAACTGTTTTTT
CDR3 protein: CASSPQVATNEKLFF

J gene: TRBJ2-3
V gene: TRBV4-1
clone size: .
D gene: TRBD1
CDR3 DNA: TGCGCCAGCAGCCAAGATTCGGGGACAGGGGAGGATACGCAGTATTTT
CDR3 protein: CASSQDSGTGEDTQYF

J gene: TRBJ2-5
V gene: TRBV6-1
clone size: .
D gene: TRBD2
CDR3 DNA: TGTGCCAGCAGTGAAACTAGCGGGGGGGAGACCCAGTACTTC
CDR3 protein: CASSETSGGETQYF

J gene: TRBJ2-2
V gene: TRBV11-3
clone size: .
D gene: .
CDR3 DNA: TGTGCCAGCAGCCCGACCGGAGGTGTGGGGGAGCTGTTTTTT
CDR3 protein: CASSPTGGVGELFF

J gene: TRBJ2-7
V gene: TRBV6-4
clone size: once
D gene: .
CDR3 DNA: TGTGCCAGCAGTGACTCGGCGGGAAACGAGCAGTACTTC
CDR3 protein: CASSDSAGNEQYF

J gene: TRBJ1-5
V gene: TRBV28
clone size: .
D gene: .
CDR3 DNA: TGTGCCAGCAGTTTAGCAGGGCCTCAGCCCCAGCATTTT
CDR3 protein: CASSLAGPQPQHF

J gene: TRBJ1-5
V gene: TRBV16
clone size: .
D gene: TRBD1
CDR3 DNA: TGTGCCAGCAGCCAACAGACAGGGGGCGCGGGGCAGCCCCAGCATTTT
CDR3 protein: CASSQQTGGAGQPQHF

J gene: TRBJ2-7
V gene: TRBV27
clone size: once
D gene: .
CDR3 DNA: TGTGCCAGCAGTCCCGCGACTCGCCTAGGAATCTACGAGCAGTACTTC
CDR3 protein: CASSPATRLGIYEQYF

J gene: TRBJ2-7
V gene: TRBV11-1
clone size: .
D gene: .
CDR3 DNA: TGTGCCAGCAGCTTAGGTCCGAGAAAAGGGGGCTACGAGCAGTACTTC
CDR3 protein: CASSLGPRKGGYEQYF

J gene: TRBJ2-5
V gene: TRBV9
clone size: .
D gene: .
CDR3 DNA: TGTGCCAGCAGCGAGAGGGTCGGGGAGACCCAGTACTTC
CDR3 protein: CASSERVGETQYF

J gene: TRBJ2-7
V gene: TRBV28
clone size: .
D gene: .
CDR3 DNA: TGTGCCAGCAGCCTACAGGGTCCCCTCTACGAGCAGTACTTC
CDR3 protein: CASSLQGPLYEQYF

J gene: TRBJ1-2
V gene: TRBV5-6
clone size: .
D gene: TRBD1
CDR3 DNA: TGTGCCAGCAGCCGGGGACAGCGAGATGGGGGCTACACCTTC
CDR3 protein: CASSRGQRDGGYTF

J gene: TRBJ2-3
V gene: TRBV18
clone size: .
D gene: .
CDR3 DNA: TGTGCCAGCTCACCCTCTGAGGGTTTGGGCACAGATACGCAGTATTTT
CDR3 protein: CASSPSEGLGTDTQYF

J gene: TRBJ1-2
V gene: TRBV6-6
clone size: .
D gene: .
CDR3 DNA: TGTGCCAGCAGTTATGAAGCTTATGGCTACACCTTC
CDR3 protein: CASSYEAYGYTF

J gene: TRBJ1-2
V gene: TRBV28
clone size: once
D gene: .
CDR3 DNA: TGTGCCAGCAGTTTGGGGGGAACTAACTATGGCTACACCTTC
CDR3 protein: CASSLGGTNYGYTF

J gene: TRBJ2-6
V gene: TRBV18
clone size: .
D gene: .
CDR3 DNA: TGTGCCAGCTCACCGTTGACAGGCCCAGGGACTGGGGCCAACGTCCTGACTTTC
CDR3 protein: CASSPLTGPGTGANVLTF

J gene: TRBJ2-7
V gene: TRBV4-2
clone size: once
D gene: TRBD2
CDR3 DNA: TGTGCCAGCAGCCAGGCGGGAGAGAGCTCCTACGAGCAGTACTTC
CDR3 protein: CASSQAGESSYEQYF

J gene: TRBJ1-1
V gene: TRBV18
clone size: .
D gene: TRBD1
CDR3 DNA: TGTGCCAGCTCACAGGGACAGGAAAACACTGAAGCTTTCTTT
CDR3 protein: CASSQGQENTEAFF

J gene: TRBJ1-2
V gene: TRBV28
clone size: .
D gene: .
CDR3 DNA: TGTGCCAGCAGTCCTTCGGGGGGCTATGGCTACACCTTC
CDR3 protein: CASSPSGGYGYTF

J gene: TRBJ1-5
V gene: TRBV27
clone size: .
D gene: .
CDR3 DNA: TGTGCCAGCAGAAGAACGCAAGGGGGTGACAATCAGCCCCAGCATTTT
CDR3 protein: CASRRTQGGDNQPQHF

J gene: TRBJ1-3
V gene: TRBV30
clone size: .
D gene: .
CDR3 DNA: TGTGCCTGGAGCCGGACAGTATCTGGAAACACCATATATTTT
CDR3 protein: CAWSRTVSGNTIYF

J gene: TRBJ2-4
V gene: TRBV28
clone size: .
D gene: TRBD2
CDR3 DNA: TGTGCCAGCAGTTTACAGGGACTAGGGGCCAAAAACATTCAGTACTTC
CDR3 protein: CASSLQGLGAKNIQYF

J gene: TRBJ1-5
V gene: TRBV4-1
clone size: .
D gene: .
CDR3 DNA: TGCGCCAGCAGCCAAGTAACGGCGGGCCAGGGCAATCAGCCCCAGCATTTT
CDR3 protein: CASSQVTAGQGNQPQHF

J gene: TRBJ1-4
V gene: TRBV5-1
clone size: once
D gene: TRBD1
CDR3 DNA: TGCGCCAGCAGCTGGGGATCCGGGACAGGGCGTGAAAAACTGTTTTTT
CDR3 protein: CASSWGSGTGREKLFF